The T cell receptor beta chain under discussion was sequenced for a study of T cell changes during pregnancy in multiple sclerosis. The CDR3 runs to 15 residues. Trimming cost V 4 bases and J 1 base; bases outside gene matches: 2. Germline V gene lookup returns CDR1 SEHNR and CDR2 FQNEAQ (reference sequence). TCRdb's copy holds only in-frame clones and misses some; the assay was immunoSEQ multiplex PCR. The repertoire holds about 69,000 clones, with about 92% as singletons. The chain is built from TRBV7-9 and TRBJ2-3, with 10 bases matching TRBD2. This specimen was peripheral blood, taken in the third trimester of pregnancy. This receptor was taken from a female donor in good health, enrolled as a control in a pregnancy study. The CDR3 DNA is TGTGCCAGCAGCTCCGGGACTAGCGGCACAGATACGCAGTATTTT. Residues: CASSSGTSGTDTQYF.